This entry lists 18 T cell receptor beta chains sequenced from one sample in a study of cytomegalovirus exposure and HLA in healthy donors. Amplification used 60 Vbeta primers and 13 Jbeta primers. Method: immunoSEQ multiplex PCR; TCRdb's copy keeps in-frame clones and lacks some. Of about 140,000 clones in the sample, about three quarters were seen once. Sequenced input: PBMCs. Every receptor here comes from a man aged 35-49 years in good health and CMV-seronegative.

This chain's CDR3 is CASSLAVTDTDTQYF. CDR3 bases: TGTGCCAGCAGTCTAGCGGTTACAGACACAGATACGCAGTATTTT. The V call is TRBV6-5, the J call TRBJ2-3; the match to TRBD2 covers 7 bases. J lost 2 bases, V lost 5 bases, and 7 bases had no gene match. Germline loops: CDR1 MNHEY, CDR2 SVGAGI. This CDR3 spans 15 amino acids.

The chain combines TRBV30 with TRBJ2-7; 10 bases line up with TRBD2. This CDR3 comprises 12 residues. V was clipped by 4 bases and J by 6 bases; unmatched bases: 3. Per germline, CDR1 GTSNPN and CDR2 SVGIG (reference sequence). CDR3 sequence (DNA): TGTGCCTGGACTAGCGGGAGCACCGAGCAGTACTTC. Translating gives CAWTSGSTEQYF.

By share, this clone counts as medium-sized. V and J are TRBV7-9 and TRBJ1-1; D unclear. Trimming removed 2 bases from V and 0 bases from J, with 10 bases in between. The germline V gene encodes CDR1 SEHNR and CDR2 FQNEAQ (reference sequence). This CDR3 is built from 15 residues. The CDR3 coding sequence is TGTGCCAGCAGCTTAAACCCCAGCGTGAACACTGAAGCTTTCTTT. This translates into CASSLNPSVNTEAFF. The variable domain in full, completed from reference TRBV7-9 and TRBJ1-1, reads DTGVSQNPRHKITKRGQNVTFRCDPISEHNRLYWYRQTLGQGPEFLTYFQNEAQLEKSRLLSDRFSAERPKGSFSTLEIQRTEQGDSAMYLCASSLNPSVNTEAFFGQGTRLTVV.

The J gene is TRBJ2-7, the V gene TRBV11-2; the match to TRBD2 covers 11 bases. Germline CDR1 and CDR2: SGHAT and FQNNGV. The CDR3 length is 16 residues. V was clipped by 0 bases and J by 4 bases; unmatched bases: 5. CDR3 nucleotides: TGTGCCAGCAGCTTAGATGGACTAGCGGGTATTTACGAGCAGTACTTC. This codes for CASSLDGLAGIYEQYF.

The rearrangement links TRBV19 to TRBJ1-6, with D maybe TRBD1 (5 bases). The CDR3 totals 14 residues. Germline assignment: CDR1 LNHDA and CDR2 SQIVND (reference sequence). The ends were cut back, 3 bases at V and 6 bases at J, with 9 bases in the middle. CDR3 DNA: TGTGCCAGTAGTATGGGACTGATTAATTCACCCCTCCACTTT. As protein: CASSMGLINSPLHF.

For this clone: At one end the junction does not follow the germline gene, possibly because of a read error. Distinct nucleotide sequences in the sample also encode this CDR3. The chain joins TRBV19 to TRBJ2-7; no reliable D call. The germline V gene has CDR1 LNHDA and CDR2 SQIVND (reference sequence). The CDR3 length is 14 residues. CDR3 region: CASSIGGDSYEQYF. CDR3 nucleotides: TGCGCCAGTAGTATAGGCGGCGACTCCTACGAGCAGTACTTC.

This clone was observed a single time. The V and J genes are TRBV5-8 and TRBJ2-3; 15 bases are shared with TRBD2. The germline V gene encodes CDR1 SGHTS and CDR2 YDEGEE. J lost 1 base, V lost 4 bases, and 7 bases had no gene match. CDR3 length: 18 residues. Written as DNA, the CDR3 is TGTGCCAGCAGCGCCGGACTAGCGGGGGGGTGGGGCACAGATACGCAGTATTTT. This codes for CASSAGLAGGWGTDTQYF. Full variable domain (rest looked up from reference TRBV5-8 and TRBJ2-3): EAGVTQSPTHLIKTRGQQATLRCSPISGHTSVYWYQQALGLGLQFLLWYDEGEERNRGNFPPRFSGRQFPNYSSELNVNALELEDSALYLCASSAGLAGGWGTDTQYFGPGTRLTVL.

There are a few counts of this clone. V gene TRBV5-6 combines with J gene TRBJ1-2; D might be TRBD1 (6 bases). V dropped 4 bases and J dropped 8 bases, with 9 bases sitting between them. The CDR3 extends over 11 amino acids. Germline loops: CDR1 SGHDT, CDR2 YYEEEE. This CDR3 reads CASSMQGGYTF. The CDR3 DNA reads TGTGCCAGCAGCATGCAGGGGGGCTACACCTTC.

Note on this clone: An end of the junction differs from the germline gene, which may be a read error. The chain couples TRBV6-5 to TRBJ2-3, with D perhaps matching TRBD1 (5 bases). The CDR3 is 13 residues long. Germline V gene sequence: CDR1 MNHEY, CDR2 SVGAGI. In DNA, the CDR3 is TGTGCCAGCAGTTACTCGGTGACAGAAACGCAGTATTTT. Translation gives CASSYSVTETQYF.

The chain is built from TRBV27 and TRBJ2-4; 8 positions agree with TRBD2. CDR1 is MNHEY and CDR2 is SMNVEV in the germline V gene (reference sequence). V gave up 3 bases and J gave up 6 bases; unmatched junction bases: 1. CDR3 length: 13 amino acids. As DNA, the CDR3 is TGTGCCAGCAGTTTCCTAGCGGGAAACATTCAGTACTTC. It encodes CASSFLAGNIQYF.

A single count supports this clone. V gene TRBV5-1 combines with J gene TRBJ2-1; D is perhaps TRBD2 (6 bases). From germline, CDR1 is SGHRS and CDR2 YFSETQ. The CDR3 has 14 amino acids. V was pared by 3 bases and J by 6 bases, with 13 bases between. CDR3 amino acids: CASSSGVWGNEQFF. CDR3 coding DNA: TGCGCCAGCAGCTCGGGGGTGTGGGGCAATGAGCAGTTCTTC. Drawing the rest from reference TRBV5-1 and TRBJ2-1, the complete variable domain is KAGVTQTPRYLIKTRGQQVTLSCSPISGHRSVSWYQQTPGQGLQFLFEYFSETQRNKGNFPGRFSGRQFSNSRSEMNVSTLELGDSALYLCASSSGVWGNEQFFGPGTRLTVL.

The chain combines TRBV11-2 with TRBJ2-5, with 11 bases identical to TRBD2. The V gene's germline CDR1 is SGHAT and CDR2 FQNNGV. CDR3 length equals 17 residues. The J segment lost 5 bases and the V segment lost 3 bases, leaving 11 bases of the junction unmatched. CDR3 nucleotide sequence: TGTGCCAGCAGCTTGGGGTTAGCGGGGGGGGCGACGGAGACCCAGTACTTC. This encodes CASSLGLAGGATETQYF.

The chain links TRBV18 to TRBJ1-1; D is ambiguous. From germline, CDR1 is KGHSH and CDR2 LQKENI. This CDR3 comprises 15 residues. Trimming pared 0 bases from V and 1 base from J, leaving 9 bases between. CDR3 DNA: TGTGCCAGCTCACCACCGATCGGGTCGAACACTGAAGCTTTCTTT. This translates into CASSPPIGSNTEAFF.

This clone was observed a single time. The V call is TRBV30, the J call TRBJ1-5; 10 bases align to TRBD1. V dropped 5 bases and J dropped 0; count of bases not matched to a gene: 4. This CDR3 is 15 amino acids long. Germline CDR1 and CDR2: GTSNPN and SVGIG (reference sequence). The CDR3 DNA reads TGTGCCTGGGGGACAGGGGCCGGTAGCAATCAGCCCCAGCATTTT. Protein product: CAWGTGAGSNQPQHF.

The V gene is TRBV21-1, the J gene TRBJ2-7; the DNA was not used to check the table's D call, TRBD1. TRBV21-1 is a pseudogene. The CDR3 has 17 amino acids. The CDR3 coding sequence is TGTGCCAGCAGCAAATGGGATACAAAGGGGGAAAAGGACGAGCAGTACTTC. It codes for CASSKWDTKGEKDEQYF.

The gene calls are TRBV7-8 and TRBJ1-4, with a tentative D call TRBD1 (6 bases). Trimming took off 0 bases at V and 3 bases at J, with 14 bases between the two ends. This CDR3 contains 17 residues. The V gene's germline CDR1 is SGHVS and CDR2 FQNEAQ. The CDR3 DNA reads as TGTGCCAGCAGCTTAGCGTGGGCGGCAGGGGCTAATGAAAAACTGTTTTTT. This codes for CASSLAWAAGANEKLFF.

This clone was seen only a few times. The chain is built from TRBV6-4 and TRBJ2-3; D call uncertain. V gave up 0 bases and J gave up 4 bases, with 8 bases separating them. CDR3 length: 14 amino acids. Germline V CDR1 and CDR2: MRHNA, SNTAGT. The CDR3 loop is CASSDSVSSDTQYF. CDR3 DNA: TGTGCCAGCAGTGACTCGGTTAGCTCAGATACGCAGTATTTT.

Points on this clone: One end of the junction does not line up with germline, which may come from a read error. This rearrangement joins TRBV28 to TRBJ2-7; TRBD1 might be the D (6 bases). This CDR3 comprises 14 residues. Germline lookup yields CDR1 MDHEN and CDR2 SYDVKM. The CDR3, as DNA: TGTGCCAGCAGTTTATCGACAGGAAGCTACGAGCGGTACTTC. It yields the protein CASSLSTGSYERYF.